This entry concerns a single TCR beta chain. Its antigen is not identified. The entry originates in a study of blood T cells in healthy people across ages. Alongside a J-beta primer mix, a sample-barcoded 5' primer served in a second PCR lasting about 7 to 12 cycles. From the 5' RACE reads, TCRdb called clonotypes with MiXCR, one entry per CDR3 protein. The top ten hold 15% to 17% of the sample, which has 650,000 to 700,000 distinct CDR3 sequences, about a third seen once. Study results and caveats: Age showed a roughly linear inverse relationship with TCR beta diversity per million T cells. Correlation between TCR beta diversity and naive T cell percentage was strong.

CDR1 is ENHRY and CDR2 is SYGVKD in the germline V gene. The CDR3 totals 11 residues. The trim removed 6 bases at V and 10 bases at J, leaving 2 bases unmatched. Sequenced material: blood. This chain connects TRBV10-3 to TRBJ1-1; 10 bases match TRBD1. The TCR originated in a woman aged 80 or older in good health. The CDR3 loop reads CAIRGQGGAFF. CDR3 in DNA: TGTGCCATCAGAGGACAGGGGGGAGCTTTCTTT.